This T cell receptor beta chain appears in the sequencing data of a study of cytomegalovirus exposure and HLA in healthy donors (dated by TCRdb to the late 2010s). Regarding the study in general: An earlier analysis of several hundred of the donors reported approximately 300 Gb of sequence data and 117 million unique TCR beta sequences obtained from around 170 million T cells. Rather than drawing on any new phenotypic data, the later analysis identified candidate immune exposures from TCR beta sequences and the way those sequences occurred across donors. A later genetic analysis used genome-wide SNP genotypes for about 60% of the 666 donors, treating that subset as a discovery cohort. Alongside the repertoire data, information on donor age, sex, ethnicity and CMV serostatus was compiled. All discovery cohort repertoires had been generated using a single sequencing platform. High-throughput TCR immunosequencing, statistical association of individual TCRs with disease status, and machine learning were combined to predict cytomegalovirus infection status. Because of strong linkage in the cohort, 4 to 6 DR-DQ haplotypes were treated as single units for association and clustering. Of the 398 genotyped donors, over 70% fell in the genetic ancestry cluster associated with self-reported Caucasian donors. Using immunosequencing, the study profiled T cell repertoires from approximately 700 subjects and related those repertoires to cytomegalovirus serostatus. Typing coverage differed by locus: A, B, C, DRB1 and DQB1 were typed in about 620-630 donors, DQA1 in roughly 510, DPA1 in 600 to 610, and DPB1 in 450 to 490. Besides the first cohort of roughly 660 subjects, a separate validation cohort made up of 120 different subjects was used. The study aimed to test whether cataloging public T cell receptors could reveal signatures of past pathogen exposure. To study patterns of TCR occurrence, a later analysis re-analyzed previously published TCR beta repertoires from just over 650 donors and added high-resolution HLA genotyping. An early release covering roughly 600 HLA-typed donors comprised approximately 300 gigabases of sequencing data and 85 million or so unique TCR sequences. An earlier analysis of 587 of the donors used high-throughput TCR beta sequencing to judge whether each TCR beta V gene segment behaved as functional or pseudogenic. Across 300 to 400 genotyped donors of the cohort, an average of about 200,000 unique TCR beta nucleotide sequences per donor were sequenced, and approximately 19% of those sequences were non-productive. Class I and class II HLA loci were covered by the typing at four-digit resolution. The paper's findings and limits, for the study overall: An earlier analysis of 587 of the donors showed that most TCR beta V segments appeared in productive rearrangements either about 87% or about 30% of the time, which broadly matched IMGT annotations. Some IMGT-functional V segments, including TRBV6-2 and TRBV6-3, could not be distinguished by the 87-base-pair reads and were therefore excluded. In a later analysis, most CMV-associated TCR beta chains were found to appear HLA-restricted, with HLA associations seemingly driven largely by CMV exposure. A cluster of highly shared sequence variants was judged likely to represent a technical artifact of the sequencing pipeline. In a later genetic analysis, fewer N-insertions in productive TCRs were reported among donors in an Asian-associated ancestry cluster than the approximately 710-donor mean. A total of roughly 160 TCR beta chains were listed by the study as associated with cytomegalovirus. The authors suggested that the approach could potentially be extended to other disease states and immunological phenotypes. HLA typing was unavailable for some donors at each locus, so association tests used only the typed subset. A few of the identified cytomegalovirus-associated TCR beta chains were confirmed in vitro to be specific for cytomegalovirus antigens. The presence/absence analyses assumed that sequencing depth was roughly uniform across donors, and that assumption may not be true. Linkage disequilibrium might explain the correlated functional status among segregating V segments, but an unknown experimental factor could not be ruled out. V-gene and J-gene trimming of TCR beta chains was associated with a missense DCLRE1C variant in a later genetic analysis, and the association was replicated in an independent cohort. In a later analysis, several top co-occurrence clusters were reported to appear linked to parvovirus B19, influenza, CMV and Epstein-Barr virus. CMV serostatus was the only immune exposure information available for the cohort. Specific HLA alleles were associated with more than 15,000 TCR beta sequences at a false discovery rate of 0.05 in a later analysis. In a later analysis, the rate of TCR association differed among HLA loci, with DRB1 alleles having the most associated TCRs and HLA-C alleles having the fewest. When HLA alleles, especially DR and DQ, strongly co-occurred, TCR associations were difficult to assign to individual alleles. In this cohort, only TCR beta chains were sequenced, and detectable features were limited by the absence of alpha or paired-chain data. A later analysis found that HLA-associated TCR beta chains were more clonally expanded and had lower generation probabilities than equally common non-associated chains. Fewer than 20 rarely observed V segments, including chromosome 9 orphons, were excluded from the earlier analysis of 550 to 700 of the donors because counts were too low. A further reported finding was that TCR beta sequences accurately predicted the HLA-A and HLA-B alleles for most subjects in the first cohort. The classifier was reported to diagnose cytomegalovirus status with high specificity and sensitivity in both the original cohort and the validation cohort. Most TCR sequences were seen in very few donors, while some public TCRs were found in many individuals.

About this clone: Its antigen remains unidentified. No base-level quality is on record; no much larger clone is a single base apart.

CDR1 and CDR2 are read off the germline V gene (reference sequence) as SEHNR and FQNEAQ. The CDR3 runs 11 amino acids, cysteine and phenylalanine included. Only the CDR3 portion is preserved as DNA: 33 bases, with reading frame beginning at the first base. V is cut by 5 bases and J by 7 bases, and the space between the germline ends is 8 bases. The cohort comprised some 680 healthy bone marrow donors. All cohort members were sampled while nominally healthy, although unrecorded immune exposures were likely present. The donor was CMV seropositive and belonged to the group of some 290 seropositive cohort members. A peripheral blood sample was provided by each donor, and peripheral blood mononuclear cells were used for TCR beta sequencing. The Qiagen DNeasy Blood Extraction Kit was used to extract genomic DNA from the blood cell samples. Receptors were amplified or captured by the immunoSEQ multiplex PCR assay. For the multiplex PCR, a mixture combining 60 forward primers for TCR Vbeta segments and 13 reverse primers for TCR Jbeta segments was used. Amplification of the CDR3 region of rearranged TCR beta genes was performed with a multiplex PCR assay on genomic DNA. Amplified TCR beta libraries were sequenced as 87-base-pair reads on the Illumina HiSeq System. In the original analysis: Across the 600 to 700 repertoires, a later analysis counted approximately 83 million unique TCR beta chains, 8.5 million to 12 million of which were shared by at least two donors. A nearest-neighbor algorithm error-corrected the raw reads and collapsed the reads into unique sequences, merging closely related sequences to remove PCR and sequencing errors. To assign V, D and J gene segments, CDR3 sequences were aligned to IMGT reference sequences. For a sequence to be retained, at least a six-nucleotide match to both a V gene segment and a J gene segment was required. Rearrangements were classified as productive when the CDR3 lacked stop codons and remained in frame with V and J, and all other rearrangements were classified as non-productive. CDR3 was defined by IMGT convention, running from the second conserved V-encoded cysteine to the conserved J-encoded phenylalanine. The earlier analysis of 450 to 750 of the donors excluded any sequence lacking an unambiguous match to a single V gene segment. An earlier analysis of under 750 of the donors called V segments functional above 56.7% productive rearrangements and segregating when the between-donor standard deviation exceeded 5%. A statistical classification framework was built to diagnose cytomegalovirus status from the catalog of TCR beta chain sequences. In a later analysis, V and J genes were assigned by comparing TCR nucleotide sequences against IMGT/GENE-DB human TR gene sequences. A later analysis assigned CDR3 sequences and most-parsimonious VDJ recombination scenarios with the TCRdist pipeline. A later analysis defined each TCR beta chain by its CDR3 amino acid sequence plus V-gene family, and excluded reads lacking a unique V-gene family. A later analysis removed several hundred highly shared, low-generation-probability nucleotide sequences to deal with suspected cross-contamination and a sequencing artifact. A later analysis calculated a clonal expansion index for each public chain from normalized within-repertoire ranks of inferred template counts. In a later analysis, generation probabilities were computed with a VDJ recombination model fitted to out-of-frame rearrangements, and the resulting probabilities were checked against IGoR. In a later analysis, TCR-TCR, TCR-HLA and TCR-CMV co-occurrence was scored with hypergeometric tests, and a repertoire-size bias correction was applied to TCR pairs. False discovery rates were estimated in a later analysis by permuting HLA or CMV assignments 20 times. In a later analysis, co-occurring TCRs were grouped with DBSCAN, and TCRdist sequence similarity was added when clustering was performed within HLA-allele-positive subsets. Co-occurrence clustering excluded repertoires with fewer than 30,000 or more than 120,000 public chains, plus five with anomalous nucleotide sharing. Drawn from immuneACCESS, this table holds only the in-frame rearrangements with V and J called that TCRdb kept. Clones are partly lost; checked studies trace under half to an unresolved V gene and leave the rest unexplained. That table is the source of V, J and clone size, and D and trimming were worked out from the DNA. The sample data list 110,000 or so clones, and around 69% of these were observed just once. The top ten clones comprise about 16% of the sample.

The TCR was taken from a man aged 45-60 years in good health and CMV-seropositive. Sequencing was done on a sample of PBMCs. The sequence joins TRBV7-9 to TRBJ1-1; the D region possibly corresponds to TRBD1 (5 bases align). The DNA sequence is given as TGTGCCAGCAGCACCGACAGTGAAGCTTTCTTT. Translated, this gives CASSTDSEAFF.